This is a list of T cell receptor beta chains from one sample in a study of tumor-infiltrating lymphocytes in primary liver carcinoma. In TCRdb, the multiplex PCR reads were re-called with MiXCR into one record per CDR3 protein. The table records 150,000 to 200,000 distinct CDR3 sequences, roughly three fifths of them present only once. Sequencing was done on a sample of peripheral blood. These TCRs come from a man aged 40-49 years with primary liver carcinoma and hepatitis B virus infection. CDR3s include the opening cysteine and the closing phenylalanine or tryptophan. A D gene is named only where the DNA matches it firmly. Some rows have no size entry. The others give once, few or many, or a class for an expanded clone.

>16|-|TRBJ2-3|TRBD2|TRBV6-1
TGTGCCAGCAGTGACACTAGCGGGACCCCCACAGATACGCAGTATTTT
CASSDTSGTPTDTQYF
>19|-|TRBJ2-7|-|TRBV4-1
TGCGCCAGCAGCCAAGTAGGAGGGCGGATTGGGACGGCCCGCGCCGTGCAGTACTTC
CASSQVGGRIGTARAVQYF
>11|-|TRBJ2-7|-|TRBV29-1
TGCAGCTTTATAACCGAGATGAAGCAGTACTTC
CSFITEMKQYF
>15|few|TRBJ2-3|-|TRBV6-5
TGTGCCAGCAGTTATTCGATTCCGGGCACAGATACGCAGTATTTT
CASSYSIPGTDTQYF
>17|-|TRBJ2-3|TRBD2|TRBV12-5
TGTGCTAGTGGTCCCAGGAGGGTAGCGGGAGACATAGATACGCAGTATTTT
CASGPRRVAGDIDTQYF
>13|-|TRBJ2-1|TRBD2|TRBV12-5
TGTGCTAGTGGTTTGTTCGCTAGCGGTGAGCAGTTCTTC
CASGLFASGEQFF
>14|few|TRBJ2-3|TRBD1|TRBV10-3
TGTGCCATCAGTCCCGGGACAGGCACAGATACGCAGTATTTT
CAISPGTGTDTQYF
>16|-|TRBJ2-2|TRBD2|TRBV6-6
TGTGCCAGCAGGCCCGAGGGGCGGGAGAAGACCGGGGAGCTGTTTTTT
CASRPEGREKTGELFF
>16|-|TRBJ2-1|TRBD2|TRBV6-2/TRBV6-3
TGTGCCAGCGGTTCTTTGGCTAGCGGGAGGGCCGATGAGCAGTTCTTC
CASGSLASGRADEQFF
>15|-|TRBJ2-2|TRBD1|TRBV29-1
TGCAGCGTCGAGAAGGTGCAGGGGGCTTTTGGGGAGCTGTTTTTT
CSVEKVQGAFGELFF
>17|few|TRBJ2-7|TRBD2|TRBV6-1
TGTGCCACCACCAGGGCTAGCGGGAGGGGTACCTCCTACGAGCAGTACTTC
CATTRASGRGTSYEQYF
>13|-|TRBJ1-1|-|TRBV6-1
TGTGCCAGCAGTGACCAGGGTGGGACTGAAGCTTTCTTT
CASSDQGGTEAFF
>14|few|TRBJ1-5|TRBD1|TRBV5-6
TGTGCCAGCAGCTACGGGACAGGGAATTTGCCCCAGCATTTT
CASSYGTGNLPQHF
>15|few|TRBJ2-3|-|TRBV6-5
TGTGCCAGCAGTTTATCCGACAGGAGGAAAGATACGCAGTATTTT
CASSLSDRRKDTQYF
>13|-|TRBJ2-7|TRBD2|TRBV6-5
TGTGCCAGCAGCCTTGGGACTAGCGGCGAGCAGTACTTC
CASSLGTSGEQYF
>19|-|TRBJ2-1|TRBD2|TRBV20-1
TGCAGTGCTAGAGATGCGGGACTAGCGGGGGGACGAGCCTACAATGAGCAGTTCTTC
CSARDAGLAGGRAYNEQFF
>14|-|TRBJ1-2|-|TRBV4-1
TGCGCCAGCAGCCAAGAGCGGGCAGGACAGACCCTACACTTC
CASSQERAGQTLHF
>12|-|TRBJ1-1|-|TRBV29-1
TGCAGCGTTGCCGAGGTTGATACTGAAGCTTTCTTT
CSVAEVDTEAFF
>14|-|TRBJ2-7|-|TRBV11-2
TGTGCCAGCAGCGGAGGGGGAGAGCCCTACGATCAGTACTTC
CASSGGGEPYDQYF
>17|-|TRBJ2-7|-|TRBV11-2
TGTGCCAGCTTCCGTTGGGCCTTAGACAGGACGAACTACGAGCAGTACTTC
CASFRWALDRTNYEQYF
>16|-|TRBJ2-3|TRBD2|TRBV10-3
TGTGCCATCAGTGGGACTAGCGGGAGTACCACAGATACGCAGTATTTT
CAISGTSGSTTDTQYF
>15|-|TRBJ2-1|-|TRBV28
TGTGCCAGCAGTTTCTCGGGGGCTAACTACAATGAGCAGTTCTTC
CASSFSGANYNEQFF
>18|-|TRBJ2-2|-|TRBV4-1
TGCGCCAGCAGCCAAGATCCGCCCAAGGGACTCTACACCGGGGAGCTGTTTTTT
CASSQDPPKGLYTGELFF
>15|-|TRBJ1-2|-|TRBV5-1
TGCGCCAGCAGCTTGCAGGACGGCGGTGGGTATGGCTACACCTTC
CASSLQDGGGYGYTF
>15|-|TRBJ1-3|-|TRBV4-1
TGCGCCAGCAGTCGAGGAGAGCTCTCTGGAAACACCATATATTTT
CASSRGELSGNTIYF
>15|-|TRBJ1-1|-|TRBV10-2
TGCGCCAGCAGTGAGTCAAGCAGTATGGACACTGAAGCTTTCTTT
CASSESSSMDTEAFF
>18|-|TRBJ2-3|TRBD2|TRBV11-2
TGTGCCAGCAGCACCACCTCCAGACTAGCGGGAGGGTCAGCTACACAGTATTTT
CASSTTSRLAGGSATQYF
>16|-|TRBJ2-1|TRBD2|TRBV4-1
TGCGCCAGCAGACGAGAAGCGGGATCCCCCTACAATGAGCAGTTCTTC
CASRREAGSPYNEQFF
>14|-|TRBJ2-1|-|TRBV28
TGTGCCAGCAGCCCTAGTGGAGGGTGGGATGAGCAGTTCTTC
CASSPSGGWDEQFF
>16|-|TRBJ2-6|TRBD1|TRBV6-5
TGTGCCAACAGTTACTTAAAGGGGGCCGGGGCCAACGTCCTGACTTTC
CANSYLKGAGANVLTF
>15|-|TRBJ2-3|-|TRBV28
TGTGCCAGCAGTTTGTCGCAGGGTAACGGAGGTACGCAGTATTTT
CASSLSQGNGGTQYF
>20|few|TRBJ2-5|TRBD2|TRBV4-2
TGTGCCAGCAGCCAAAATTCGGGACAGAAGCGGACTAGCGGCCAAGAGACCCAGTACTTC
CASSQNSGQKRTSGQETQYF
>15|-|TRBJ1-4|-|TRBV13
TGTGCCAGCAGCACGCAACCGGGATTTAATGAAAAACTGTTTTTT
CASSTQPGFNEKLFF
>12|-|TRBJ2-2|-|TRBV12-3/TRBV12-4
TGTGCCAGCAGTTATGCATCCGGGGAGCTGTTTTTT
CASSYASGELFF
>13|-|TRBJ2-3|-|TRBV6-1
TGTGCCAGCAGCGTGAGTAGCACAGATACGCAGTATTTT
CASSVSSTDTQYF
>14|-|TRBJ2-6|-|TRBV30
TGTGCCTGGAGGGGGGGCTCTGGGGCCAACGTCCCGACTTTC
CAWRGGSGANVPTF
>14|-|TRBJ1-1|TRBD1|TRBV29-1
TGCAGCGTTTTACCGACAGGGAAGAACACTGAAGCTGTCTTT
CSVLPTGKNTEAVF
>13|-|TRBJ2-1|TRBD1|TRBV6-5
TGTGCCAGCCGACAGGGGTCTTACAATGAGCAGTTCTTC
CASRQGSYNEQFF
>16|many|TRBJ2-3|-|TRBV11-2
TGTGCCAGCACCTCCTGGGGGGCCCAGGGCACAGATACGCAGTATTTT
CASTSWGAQGTDTQYF
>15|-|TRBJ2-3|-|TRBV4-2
TGTGCCAGCAGCCAAGCGCCTGGGGCCCCAGATACGCAGTATTTT
CASSQAPGAPDTQYF
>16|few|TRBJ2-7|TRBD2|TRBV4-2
TGTGCCAGCAGCCAAGGGTTAGCGGGAGTGGCCTACGAGCAGTACTTC
CASSQGLAGVAYEQYF
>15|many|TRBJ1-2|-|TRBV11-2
TGTGCCAGCAGCTTTTGGAGCAGTAGGAACTATGGCTACACCTTC
CASSFWSSRNYGYTF
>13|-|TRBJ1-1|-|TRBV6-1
TGTGCCAGCGGGGGGCCGCGGATCACTGAAGCTTTCTTT
CASGGPRITEAFF
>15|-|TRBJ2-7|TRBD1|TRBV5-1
TGCGCCAACAGCTCCATACAGGGGGCGATGAACGAGCAGTACTTC
CANSSIQGAMNEQYF
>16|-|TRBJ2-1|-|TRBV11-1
TGTGTCAGCAGCTTTGGGTCCGGGGGCTCCTACAATGTGCAGTTCTTC
CVSSFGSGGSYNVQFF
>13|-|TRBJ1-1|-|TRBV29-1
TGCAGCGGAACGGGACAACAGAACACTGAAGCTTTCTTT
CSGTGQQNTEAFF
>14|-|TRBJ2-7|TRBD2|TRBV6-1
TGTGCCAGCAGGGCAACTAGCGGATCCTACGAGCAGTACTTC
CASRATSGSYEQYF
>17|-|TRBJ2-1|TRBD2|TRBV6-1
TGTGCCAGCATATGGACTAGAGCAAGTTATCTCTACAATGAGCAGTTCTTC
CASIWTRASYLYNEQFF
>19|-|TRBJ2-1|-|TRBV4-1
TGCGCCGGCAGCCAAGCCTCTCTTAGCGAGGCTAGCTCCTACAATGAGCAGTTCTTC
CAGSQASLSEASSYNEQFF
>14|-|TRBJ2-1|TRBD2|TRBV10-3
TGTGCCATCAATCAGCGGGAGGGCTACAATGAGCAGTTCTTC
CAINQREGYNEQFF